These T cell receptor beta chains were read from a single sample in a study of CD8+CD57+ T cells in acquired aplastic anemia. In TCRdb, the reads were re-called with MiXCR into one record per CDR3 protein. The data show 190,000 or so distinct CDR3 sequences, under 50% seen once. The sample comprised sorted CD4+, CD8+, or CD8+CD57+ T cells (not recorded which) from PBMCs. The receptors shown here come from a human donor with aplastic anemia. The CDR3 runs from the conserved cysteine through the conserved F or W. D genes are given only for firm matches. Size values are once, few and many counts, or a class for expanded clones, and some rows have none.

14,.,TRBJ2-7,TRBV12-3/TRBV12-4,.,CASSFEVLVYEQYF,TGTGCCAGCAGTTTCGAAGTGTTAGTCTACGAGCAGTACTTC
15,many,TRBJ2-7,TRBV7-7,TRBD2,CASSLASGGQYEQYF,TGTGCCAGCAGCTTAGCGTCGGGAGGGCAATACGAGCAGTACTTC
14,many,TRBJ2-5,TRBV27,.,CASSHPARGETQYF,TGTGCCAGCAGTCACCCCGCCCGCGGCGAGACCCAGTACTTC
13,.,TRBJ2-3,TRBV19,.,CASTSRYTDTQYF,TGTGCCAGTACTAGCAGGTACACAGATACGCAGTATTTT
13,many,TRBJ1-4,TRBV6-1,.,CASRQGRGKGLFF,TGTGCCAGCAGACAAGGACGGGGAAAGGGACTGTTTTTT
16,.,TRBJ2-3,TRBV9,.,CASTRQLASSTDTQYF,TGTGCCAGCACCCGGCAACTAGCATCGTCCACAGATACGCAGTATTTT
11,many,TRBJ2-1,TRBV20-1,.,CSARSPSEQFF,TGCAGTGCTAGATCCCCGTCTGAGCAGTTCTTC
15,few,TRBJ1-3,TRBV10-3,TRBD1,CAITDTADRADTIYF,TGTGCCATCACCGATACTGCTGACAGGGCGGACACCATATATTTT
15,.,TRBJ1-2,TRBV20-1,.,CSASITGLELYGYTF,TGCAGTGCTAGTATAACAGGGCTAGAATTGTATGGCTACACCTTC
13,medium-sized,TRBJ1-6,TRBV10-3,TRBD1,CAIRGTANSPLHF,TGTGCCATCAGAGGGACAGCTAATTCACCCCTCCACTTT
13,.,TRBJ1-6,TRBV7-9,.,CASSLQQNSPLHF,TGTGCCAGCAGCCTGCAACAGAATTCACCCCTCCACTTT
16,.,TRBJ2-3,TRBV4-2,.,CASSQGGVRDTDTQYF,TGTGCCAGCAGCCAAGGAGGGGTACGGGATACAGATACGCAGTATTTT
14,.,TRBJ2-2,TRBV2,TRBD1,CASRTGVGTGELFF,TGTGCCAGCAGGACAGGGGTGGGGACCGGGGAGCTGTTTTTT
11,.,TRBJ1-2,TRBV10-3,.,CAIQGTYGYTF,TGTGCCATACAGGGTACCTATGGCTACACCTTC
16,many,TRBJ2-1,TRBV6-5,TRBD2,CASSSRLAGNYNEQFF,TGTGCCAGCAGTTCCCGACTAGCGGGGAACTACAATGAGCAGTTCTTC
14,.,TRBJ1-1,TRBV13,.,CASSRQAMNTEAFF,TGTGCCAGCAGCAGACAGGCAATGAACACTGAAGCTTTCTTT
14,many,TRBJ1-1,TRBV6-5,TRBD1,CASSYGQGNTEAFF,TGTGCCAGCAGTTATGGACAGGGAAACACTGAAGCTTTCTTT
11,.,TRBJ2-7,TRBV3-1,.,CASSQSHEQYF,TGTGCCAGCAGCCAAAGCCACGAGCAGTACTTC